What follows describes a single T cell receptor beta chain. Its specificity is not known. Germline loops: CDR1 LNHDA, CDR2 SQIVND (reference sequence). The CDR3 sequence is 14 residues long. V was clipped by 2 bases and J by 3 bases, with 10 bases between them. The patients, who ranged from 18 to 65 in age, presented with newly diagnosed hyperthyroidism lasting under 2 months. Any patient presenting with uncontrolled infection, other autoimmune disease, pregnancy or lactation was left out. For the diagnoses, clinical symptoms, serum thyroxine and TRAb, thyroid ultrasound and orbital computed tomography were used. The record originates from a study of T cells in Graves' hyperthyroidism and ophthalmopathy. TCR beta CDR3 sequences were amplified from RNA transcripts. When the TCR CDR3 underwent first-round RT-PCR, the HTBI primer set was used. TCRdb redid the calling of the multiplex PCR reads with MiXCR, one entry per CDR3 protein. The sample consists of almost 600,000 distinct CDR3 sequences, 35% to 55% of them appearing once.

Study-wide findings and caveats: A model using 13 V-J features told ophthalmopathy apart from stable hyperthyroidism.

V is TRBV19 and J is TRBJ1-1; unclear D gene. The receptor comes from a woman aged 18 to 35 with Graves' hyperthyroidism. The sample was peripheral blood or thyroid tissue (not recorded which). The CDR3 region has the DNA TGTGCCAGTAGTATATTGGCGGGGTACACTGAAGCTTTCTTT. Translated, it gives CASSILAGYTEAFF.